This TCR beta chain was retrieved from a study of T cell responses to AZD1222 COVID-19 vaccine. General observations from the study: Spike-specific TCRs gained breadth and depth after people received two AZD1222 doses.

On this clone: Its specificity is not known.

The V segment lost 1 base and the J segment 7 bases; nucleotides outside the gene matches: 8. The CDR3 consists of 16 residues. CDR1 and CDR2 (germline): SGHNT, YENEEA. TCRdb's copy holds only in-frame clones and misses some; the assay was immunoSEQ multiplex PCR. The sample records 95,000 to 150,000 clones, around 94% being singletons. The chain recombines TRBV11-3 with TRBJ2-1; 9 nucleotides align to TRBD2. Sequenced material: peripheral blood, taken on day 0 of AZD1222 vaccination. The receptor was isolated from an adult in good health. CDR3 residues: CASSLGSAGGSNEQFF. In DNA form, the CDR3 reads TGTGCCAGCAGCTTAGGATCGGCGGGAGGGAGTAATGAGCAGTTCTTC.